Listed here are 2 T cell receptor beta chains from one sample, sequenced in a study of CD8+ T cells in alopecia areata. Once RNA had been extracted, it was reverse transcribed into cDNA to act as the sequencing template. Generated by immunoSEQ multiplex PCR, the TCRdb table keeps only in-frame clones and is missing some. The sample consists of about 200,000 clones, 45% to 70% of them appearing once. Material for sequencing was CD8+ T cells sorted from blood. The receptors here all came from a human donor in good health.

The chain has TRBV4-1 and TRBJ1-5; no definite D call. Deletions cut 3 bases from V and 9 bases from J, with 18 bases between. From germline, CDR1 is MGHRA and CDR2 YSYEKL. The CDR3 is 15 amino acids. The CDR3 loop is CASSQEEAALRPQHF. The CDR3 DNA follows: TGCGCCAGCAGCCAGGAGGAGGCAGCCTTGCGGCCCCAGCATTTT.

This chain uses TRBV23-1 with TRBJ1-5; 8 bases are a match to TRBD1. TRBV23-1 carries the ORF label, with uncertain function. V shed 8 bases, J shed 7 bases, and the junction held 13 bases outside the gene matches. The CDR3 is 15 residues long. CDR3 protein: CASFTRTGLPQPQHF. CDR3 nucleotides: TGCGCCAGCTTCACCAGGACAGGGCTGCCGCAGCCCCAGCATTTT.